This TCR beta chain was profiled in a study of PD-L1 blockade in urothelial cancer. On the study more broadly: Blood-derived samples held a median around 140,000 T cells. Points from the study as a whole: Durable-benefit cases showed more tumor-associated blood clone expansion at 3 weeks.

The time point was: pretreatment peripheral blood. Produced via immunoSEQ multiplex PCR; TCRdb's table is partial and in-frame only. The table has 86,000 or so clones, over 75% seen once. Note on this clone: The antigen remains undetermined.

V lost 0 bases, J lost 5 bases, and 6 bases stayed unmatched. The germline V gene encodes CDR1 SGHNT and CDR2 YYREEE (reference sequence). The CDR3 length is 15 residues. The clonotype originates from a man aged 60-69 years with urothelial cancer. The sample consisted of PBMCs, taken around atezolizumab (anti-PD-L1) treatment. J is TRBJ2-7 and V is TRBV5-4; 9 nucleotides line up with TRBD1. CDR3 nucleotide sequence: TGTGCCAGCAGCTTGGTCCTGGGACAGGGAAACGAGCAGTACTTC. Protein sequence: CASSLVLGQGNEQYF. Combining the CDR3 with reference TRBV5-4 and TRBJ2-7 gives the whole variable domain ETGVTQSPTHLIKTRGQQVTLRCSSQSGHNTVSWYQQALGQGPQFIFQYYREEENGRGNFPPRFSGLQFPNYSSELNVNALELDDSALYLCASSLVLGQGNEQYFGPGTRLTVT.